The source of this T cell receptor beta chain is a study of cytomegalovirus exposure and HLA in healthy donors. The V segment lost 4 bases and the J segment 10 bases; nucleotides outside the gene matches: 10. This CDR3 is built from 13 residues. A multiplex PCR was run with 60 Vbeta primers and 13 Jbeta primers. Measured with immunoSEQ multiplex PCR; TCRdb has only the in-frame clones, and not every one. The listing records about 170,000 clones. The chain employs TRBV5-3 and TRBJ2-7, with 8 positions matching TRBD1. TRBV5-3 carries the ORF label, with uncertain function. The sample was PBMCs. The sequence derives from a woman aged 18-29 years in good health and CMV-seropositive. The CDR3 is CARSANAGQGQYF. CDR3 in DNA: TGTGCCAGAAGCGCCAACGCAGGACAGGGTCAGTACTTC.